What follows are 29 T cell receptor beta chains derived from one specimen sequenced in a study of T-cell memory formation after mild COVID-19. TCRdb called the 5' RACE reads again in MiXCR, with one record for every CDR3 protein. Among 390,000 or so distinct CDR3 sequences listed, about 15% were seen once. Material for sequencing was PBMCs or a T cell subset sorted from them (not recorded which). These receptors were collected from a man younger than 35 who had mild COVID-19 (a few samples of this study predate the infection). Cell type and time point are not known.

This clonotype was observed a handful of times. The V gene is TRBV11-2, the J gene TRBJ1-2; tentative D call: TRBD1 (6 bases). V lost 5 bases to trimming and J lost 8 bases, with 15 bases between them. CDR3 length: 13 amino acids. CDR1 and CDR2 from the germline V gene are SGHAT and FQNNGV. CDR3 DNA sequence: TGTGCCAGCAGCCCCGTCCGGGGGCGAGGCTACACCTTC. Its protein is CASSPVRGRGYTF.

This clonotype was picked up one time. The chain has TRBV6-2 or TRBV6-3 and TRBJ1-2, with TRBD1 as a possible D gene (6 bases). There are 14 residues in the CDR3. Germline lookup yields CDR1 MNHEY and CDR2 SVGEGT. Deletions cut 5 bases from V and 8 bases from J, with 18 bases between. Here the CDR3 reads CASSQGLTGPGYTF. In DNA form, the CDR3 reads TGTGCCAGCAGTCAGGGCTTGACAGGTCCCGGCTACACCTTC.

The V gene is TRBV5-1, the J gene TRBJ2-3; 7 positions agree with TRBD1. Germline CDR1 reads SGHRS; CDR2 reads YFSETQ. Trimming at V came to 3 bases and at J to 2 bases, leaving 3 bases not matched to a gene. The CDR3 is 14 residues long. The DNA for the CDR3 is TGCGCCAGCAGCTCGACAGGGTACACAGATACGCAGTATTTT. This encodes CASSSTGYTDTQYF.

The chain carries TRBV9 and TRBJ2-7, with a weak D call TRBD2 (6 bases). V was clipped by 0 bases and J by 2 bases, with 15 bases between them. The CDR3 is made up of 16 amino acids. Germline loops: CDR1 SGDLS, CDR2 YYNGEE. The CDR3 coding sequence is TGTGCCAGCAGCGTAGGGGGGGAGCCTTGGGCCTACGAGCAGTACTTC. It translates to CASSVGGEPWAYEQYF.

This clonotype has a handful of counts. The chain couples TRBV19 to TRBJ2-1; unclear D gene. Trimming shortened V by 7 bases and J by 0 bases, and 13 bases separated the two germline ends. The CDR3 is made up of 15 amino acids. Germline CDR1 reads LNHDA; CDR2 reads SQIVND (reference sequence). Here the CDR3 reads CASIMAANSYNEQFF. The DNA of the CDR3 is TGTGCCAGTATCATGGCCGCTAACTCCTACAATGAGCAGTTCTTC.

This clonotype was seen a handful of times. This chain connects TRBV20-1 to TRBJ2-3; 11 nucleotides line up with TRBD2. The CDR3 runs to 15 residues. After removal of 3 bases from V and 5 bases from J, the junction contained 7 bases not matched to a gene. Germline V gene data show CDR1 as DFQATT and CDR2 as SNEGSKA (reference sequence). CDR3 sequence (DNA): TGCAGTGCTAGGATAGCGGGGGGGCGAGGAGATACGCAGTATTTT. Its protein is CSARIAGGRGDTQYF.

J is TRBJ2-2 and V is TRBV7-6; possibly TRBD1 for D (5 bases). The germline gives CDR1 SGHVS, CDR2 FNYEAQ. The CDR3 extends over 15 amino acids. Between the trimmed V and J ends, which lost 1 base and 10 bases, there was a span of 16 bases. CDR3 DNA: TGTGCCAGCAGCTTAGGTTGGCAGGGCGCGGAGGAGCTGTTTTTT. Its protein is CASSLGWQGAEELFF.

This clonotype was detected only a few times. V usage is TRBV9 and J usage is TRBJ1-6; D unclear. This CDR3 has 15 amino acids. V lost 3 bases, J lost 0 bases, and 7 bases lay in between. The germline CDR1 and CDR2 sequences are SGDLS and YYNGEE. The CDR3 nucleotides are TGTGCCAGCAGCGACGGGAGCTCCTATAATTCACCCCTCCACTTT. Residues: CASSDGSSYNSPLHF.

In its sample, this clonotype was seen a few times. The gene calls are TRBV18 and TRBJ1-4; no firm D call. The V end lost 3 bases, the J end lost 8 bases, and 19 bases lay between the germline ends. This CDR3 contains 16 residues. CDR1 and CDR2 (germline): KGHSH, LQKENI. DNA for the CDR3: TGTGCCAGCTCACCCACTGGGCCCGGGAGCCCCGAAAAACTGTTTTTT. Protein: CASSPTGPGSPEKLFF.

The chain has TRBV20-1 and TRBJ1-2, with 7 positions matching TRBD1. This CDR3 comprises 13 residues. The junction had 7 bases not matched to a gene; V was cut back by 5 bases and J by 4 bases. CDR1 and CDR2 from the germline V gene are DFQATT and SNEGSKA (reference sequence). The CDR3: CSADSRDSYGYTF. CDR3 DNA sequence: TGCAGTGCTGACTCACGGGACAGCTATGGCTACACCTTC.

This clonotype appeared many times. V usage is TRBV7-3 and J usage is TRBJ1-1; TRBD1 might be the D (6 bases). The V end was cut by 6 bases, the J end by 4 bases, with 12 bases between. The germline V gene has CDR1 SGHTA and CDR2 FQGTGA. The CDR3 totals 13 residues. The DNA of the CDR3 is TGTGCCAGCAGAGGGGGGGGTGGCACTGAAGCTTTCTTT. Its protein product is CASRGGGGTEAFF. The entire variable domain, with the rest obtained from reference TRBV7-3 and TRBJ1-1, is as follows: GAGVSQTPSNKVTEKGKYVELRCDPISGHTALYWYRQSLGQGPEFLIYFQGTGAADDSGLPNDRFFAVRPEGSVSTLKIQRTERGDSAVYLCASRGGGGTEAFFGQGTRLTVV.

The chain is built from TRBV12-3 or TRBV12-4 and TRBJ1-5, with D uncertain. V was trimmed by 6 bases and J by 9 bases, leaving 18 bases between them. The CDR3 length is 14 residues. CDR3 coding DNA: TGTGCCAGCAGCCAAACCAGGTTGAGTCCGCCCCAGCATTTT. Protein: CASSQTRLSPPQHF.

This clonotype appeared a few times. The V gene is TRBV6-1, the J gene TRBJ1-2, with TRBD1 as a possible D gene (5 bases). The CDR3 covers 13 residues. Per germline, CDR1 MNHNS and CDR2 SASEGT. The V end was cut by 2 bases, the J end by 4 bases, with 8 bases between. The CDR3 protein is CASSEYGTYGYTF. CDR3 in DNA: TGTGCCAGCAGTGAATACGGGACCTATGGCTACACCTTC.

The chain recombines TRBV3-1 with TRBJ2-1; tentatively, D is TRBD1 or TRBD2 (5 bases each). Per germline, CDR1 LGHDT and CDR2 YNNKEL (reference sequence). CDR3 length equals 12 residues. V was cut by 1 base and J by 14 bases, with 12 bases left in between. CDR3 coding DNA: TGTGCCAGCAGCCAAGTGGGGCAGAGGGAGTTCTTC. Its protein is CASSQVGQREFF.

This clonotype turned up a few times. This chain links TRBV7-8 with TRBJ2-1, with 10 nucleotides matching TRBD2. The CDR3 totals 15 residues. CDR1 and CDR2 (germline): SGHVS, FQNEAQ. J lost 6 bases, V lost 7 bases, and 9 bases had no gene match. The CDR3 DNA reads TGTGCCAGCACCCCTTATGTAGCGGGGGGCAATGAGCAGTTCTTC. Encoded protein: CASTPYVAGGNEQFF.

This clonotype was picked up a small number of times. Written as DNA, the CDR3 is TGTGCCAGCAGTGACTCCCCTAGCGGGAACAATGAGCAGTTCTTC. Translation: CASSDSPSGNNEQFF. The gene calls are TRBV2 and TRBJ2-1; 9 bases match TRBD2. The CDR3 is 15 residues long. Germline trimming cut 3 bases from V and 5 bases from J; bases unmatched to any gene: 5. CDR1 SNHLY and CDR2 FYNNEI come from the germline V gene.

The sample holds a few counts of this clonotype. This chain joins TRBV2 and TRBJ2-7; a possible D gene is TRBD2 (5 bases). Germline V gene data show CDR1 as SNHLY and CDR2 as FYNNEI. V was pared by 2 bases and J by 1 base, with 12 bases between. This CDR3 has 15 residues. CDR3: CASSELAGTSYEQYF. The CDR3 nucleotides read TGTGCCAGCAGTGAACTCGCGGGTACATCCTACGAGCAGTACTTC.

This chain joins TRBV20-1 and TRBJ2-3, with D unclear. V shed 0 bases and J shed 2 bases, with 6 bases lying between them. CDR1 DFQATT and CDR2 SNEGSKA come from the germline V gene (reference sequence). The CDR3 has 13 residues. CDR3 DNA: TGCAGTGCTAGAGATATGGCCACAGATACGCAGTATTTT. Protein sequence: CSARDMATDTQYF.

V usage is TRBV21-1 and J usage is TRBJ2-4. TRBV21-1 is termed a pseudogene. This CDR3 comprises 14 residues. The DNA of the CDR3 is TGTGCCAGCAGCAAAGCCGGAGCCAAAAACATTCAGTACTTC. Protein: CASSKAGAKNIQYF.

The table lists this clonotype with many counts. The chain couples TRBV3-1 to TRBJ2-2, with a weak D call TRBD2 (5 bases). CDR1 is LGHDT, CDR2 YNNKEL, per germline (reference sequence). The CDR3 is made up of 14 amino acids. With 6 bases removed from V and 4 bases from J, the gap between germline ends came to 12 bases. CDR3 in amino acids: CASSRGSGTGELFF. In DNA form, the CDR3 reads TGTGCCAGCAGTCGAGGGTCCGGCACCGGGGAGCTGTTTTTT.

This sequence joins TRBV20-1 and TRBJ2-3, with D possibly matching TRBD2 (6 bases). Trimming cost V 6 bases and J 2 bases, with 15 bases left between them. Germline CDR1 and CDR2: DFQATT and SNEGSKA (reference sequence). This CDR3 contains 14 residues. The CDR3 bases are TGCAGTGCCACTAGCCCGATCAACACAGATACGCAGTATTTT. Translation: CSATSPINTDTQYF.

This clonotype was picked up many times. The chain links TRBV12-3 or TRBV12-4 to TRBJ2-6; 7 positions agree with TRBD1. This CDR3 is 15 amino acids long. Trimming removed 6 bases from V and 0 bases from J; junction bases left unmatched: 2. The CDR3 nucleotides are TGTGCCAGCAGCCCAGGGGGCTCTGGGGCCAACGTCCTGACTTTC. This gives the protein CASSPGGSGANVLTF.

This clonotype was seen a handful of times. The J gene is TRBJ2-7, the V gene TRBV6-5, with TRBD1 as a possible D gene (6 bases). V lost 6 bases and J 0 bases, leaving 12 bases between the germline ends. CDR3 length: 14 amino acids. Germline values: CDR1 MNHEY, CDR2 SVGAGI. CDR3 region: CASSPDRSSYEQYV. DNA for the CDR3: TGTGCCAGCAGCCCCGACAGGAGCTCCTACGAGCAGTACGTC.

In this sample, this clonotype turned up a few times. The chain combines TRBV5-1 with TRBJ1-2, with unresolved D. Germline CDR1 and CDR2: SGHRS and YFSETQ. This CDR3 has 13 amino acids. Trimming stripped 6 bases from V and 2 bases from J, with 11 bases between. This CDR3 reads CASNEGRNYGYTF. Written as DNA, the CDR3 is TGCGCCAGCAATGAAGGGAGAAACTATGGCTACACCTTC.

There are a few counts of this clonotype. The gene calls are TRBV6-5 and TRBJ1-3, with D possibly TRBD1 on 5 matching bases. There are 15 residues in the CDR3. Looked up from germline, CDR1 is MNHEY and CDR2 is SVGAGI. Trimming took off 0 bases at V and 4 bases at J, with 10 bases between the two ends. The CDR3 coding sequence is TGTGCCAGCAGTTACTCTGGGGGAAGGGGAAACACCATATATTTT. Translating it yields CASSYSGGRGNTIYF.

In its sample, this clonotype was seen once. This rearrangement joins TRBV10-2 to TRBJ2-6; TRBD1 is a possible D gene (6 bases). Germline lookup yields CDR1 WSHSY and CDR2 SAAADI. The V end was cut by 6 bases, the J end by 4 bases, with 10 bases between. The CDR3 is 14 residues long. The CDR3 loop reads CASRGAQGANVLTF. The CDR3 nucleotides read TGCGCCAGCAGGGGGGCGCAAGGGGCCAACGTCCTGACTTTC.

This clonotype was counted only a few times. The chain joins TRBV4-1 to TRBJ1-5; D is uncertain. The CDR3 is 15 residues long. CDR1 is MGHRA, CDR2 YSYEKL, per germline. The ends were cut back, 1 base at V and 7 bases at J, with 14 bases in the middle. This chain's CDR3 is CASSQGDSVGQPQHF. In DNA, the CDR3 is TGCGCCAGCAGCCAAGGGGATTCGGTGGGCCAGCCCCAGCATTTT.

This clonotype showed up just a few times. The gene calls are TRBV18 and TRBJ2-3, with TRBD2 matching over 10 bases. This CDR3 has 16 amino acids. In germline, CDR1 is KGHSH, CDR2 LQKENI. J was trimmed by 5 bases and V by 0 bases; bases with no gene match: 5. Here the CDR3 DNA reads TGTGCCAGCTCACCACCGAGCGGGGGGGCCGGAGATACGCAGTATTTT. As protein: CASSPPSGGAGDTQYF.

There are a few counts of this clonotype. The chain uses TRBV20-1 and TRBJ1-6; no firm D call. Germline-derived CDR1 and CDR2 are DFQATT and SNEGSKA (reference sequence). The CDR3 extends over 12 amino acids. Trimming took off 0 bases at V and 6 bases at J, with 3 bases between the two ends. The CDR3 protein is CSARDLNSPLHF. CDR3 sequence (DNA): TGCAGTGCTAGAGACCTTAATTCACCCCTCCACTTT.